Given below is one TCR beta chain in context. This record comes from a study of blood T cell repertoires in COVID-19. For the study at large: The samples span acute and convalescent COVID-19 from the United States, Italy and Spain. T cells, B-cell-depleted T cells, or PBMCs supplied cDNA or gDNA.

In the source study's methods: Cell counts per sample came from amplifying reference gene primers. The table came from immunoSEQ multiplex PCR; TCRdb's copy has only in-frame clones and leaves some out. V and J calls and clone size follow that table, whereas D and trimming were derived from the DNA. Of under 250,000 clones listed, about 90% were seen once; the top ten hold 2.7%. Trimming shortened V by 5 bases and J by 3 bases, and 6 bases separated the two germline ends. In germline, CDR1 is SEHNR, CDR2 FQNEAQ (reference sequence). This CDR3 is 12 amino acids long. The receptor was isolated from a woman aged 60-70 years with acute or convalescent COVID-19. This chain connects TRBV7-9 to TRBJ2-3; unclear D gene. Sequencing was performed on peripheral blood. The CDR3 sequence: CASSVETDTQYF. CDR3 bases: TGTGCCAGCAGCGTCGAGACAGATACGCAGTATTTT.